This T cell receptor beta chain is from a study of blood T cell repertoires in COVID-19. As for the study in general: The United States, Italy and Spain provided the acute and convalescent COVID-19 samples. T cells, B-cell-depleted T cells, or PBMCs supplied cDNA or gDNA.

Authors' processing steps: From reference gene primer amplification, estimates of nucleated cell counts were derived. Assay: immunoSEQ multiplex PCR; the TCRdb copy retains only in-frame clones and omits some. V, J and clone size reflect that table, while D and trimming were determined from the DNA. The table has under 120,000 clones, 70% to 85% seen once. Germline V lookup: CDR1 SGHAT, CDR2 FQNNGV. V lost 4 bases and J 4 bases, leaving 11 bases between the germline ends. The CDR3 sequence is 14 residues long. The sequenced sample consisted of peripheral blood. The chain joins TRBV11-2 to TRBJ2-1; no firm D call. The receptor comes from a man aged 70 or older with active or convalescent COVID-19. The CDR3 sequence: CASSSETGYNEQFF. CDR3 in DNA: TGTGCCAGCAGCTCCGAGACTGGATACAATGAGCAGTTCTTC.